The 8 T cell receptor beta chains below come from one sample, sequenced in a study of identical twins. TCRdb re-called the 5' RACE reads through MiXCR, storing one row per CDR3 protein. This repertoire shows 400,000 or so distinct CDR3 sequences, about 10% found once; its top ten account for under 10%. The sequencing input was naive T cells sorted from blood. The receptors were sampled from a woman aged 45-65 years in good health.

On this clonotype itself: A much bigger clone sits one base away, suggesting this may be a read error. Because the CDR3 is missing its conserved closing phenylalanine or tryptophan, this is likely a read error. The J gene is TRBJ2-3, the V gene TRBV29-1; 8 bases map to TRBD1. Trimming removed 4 bases from V and 9 bases from J; junction bases left unmatched: 9. The germline V gene has CDR1 SQVTM and CDR2 ANQGSEA. This CDR3 is 13 amino acids long. The CDR3 nucleotides are TGCAGCGTTGCGGGACAGGCGGACTTGACGCAGTATCTT. This translates into CSVAGQADLTQYL.

This clonotype turned up a few times. The CDR3 nucleotides are TGTGCCACCAGCAGGGTCGGGTCCAATGAGCAGTTCTTC. Amino acid sequence: CATSRVGSNEQFF. This chain uses TRBV24-1 with TRBJ2-1; the D gene is possibly TRBD1 (5 bases). Germline assignment: CDR1 KGHDR and CDR2 SFDVKD. Between the trimmed V and J ends, which lost 7 bases and 6 bases, there was a span of 12 bases. CDR3 size: 13 residues.

This clonotype occurred many times. J is TRBJ1-5 and V is TRBV2, with D possibly being TRBD1 (6 bases). V lost 6 bases and J 9 bases, leaving 18 bases between the germline ends. This CDR3 has 14 amino acids. Germline CDR1 reads SNHLY; CDR2 reads FYNNEI. The CDR3 loop reads CASSGQPPPGPQHF. The DNA of the CDR3 is TGTGCCAGCAGCGGACAGCCCCCTCCAGGGCCCCAGCATTTT.

This clonotype appeared a few times. V usage is TRBV5-5 and J usage is TRBJ2-1; TRBD2 might be the D (6 bases). V dropped 1 base and J dropped 8 bases, with 16 bases sitting between them. Germline CDR1 SGHKS, CDR2 YYEKEE (reference sequence). The CDR3 has 15 residues. CDR3 loop: CASSLSGSSIYEQFF. CDR3 DNA sequence: TGTGCCAGCAGCTTGTCCGGGAGTTCTATATATGAGCAGTTCTTC.

V gene TRBV5-1 combines with J gene TRBJ1-5; D not resolved. The V and J ends lost 0 bases and 5 bases respectively, with 12 bases between them. From germline, CDR1 is SGHRS and CDR2 YFSETQ. The CDR3 totals 15 residues. The CDR3 bases are TGCGCCAGCAGCTTGGGACCTGAGGAGGATCAGCCCCAGCATTTT. It codes for CASSLGPEEDQPQHF.

There are many counts of this clonotype. This chain joins TRBV10-3 and TRBJ2-7, with a possible D match to TRBD1 (5 bases). This CDR3 is 14 amino acids long. V dropped 2 bases and J dropped 2 bases, with 10 bases sitting between them. CDR1 and CDR2 from the germline V gene are ENHRY and SYGVKD. This CDR3 reads CAISEAGPTYEQYV. CDR3 sequence (DNA): TGTGCCATCAGTGAGGCAGGGCCTACCTACGAGCAGTACGTC.

The rearrangement links TRBV5-1 to TRBJ2-7; TRBD2 is a possible D gene (6 bases). CDR1 SGHRS and CDR2 YFSETQ come from the germline V gene. The V end was cut by 0 bases, the J end by 5 bases, with 18 bases between. The CDR3 loop spans 16 amino acids. As DNA, the CDR3 is TGCGCCAGCAGCTTGGGGGACTCCCTCAGGTCTCACGAGCAGTACTTC. It yields the protein CASSLGDSLRSHEQYF.

This sequence joins TRBV21-1 and TRBJ1-1. TRBV21-1 is a pseudogene segment. CDR3 size: 14 residues. CDR3 DNA: TGTGCCAGCAGCAAATCGGAGGCCTACACTGAAGCTTTCTTT. This translates into CASSKSEAYTEAFF.